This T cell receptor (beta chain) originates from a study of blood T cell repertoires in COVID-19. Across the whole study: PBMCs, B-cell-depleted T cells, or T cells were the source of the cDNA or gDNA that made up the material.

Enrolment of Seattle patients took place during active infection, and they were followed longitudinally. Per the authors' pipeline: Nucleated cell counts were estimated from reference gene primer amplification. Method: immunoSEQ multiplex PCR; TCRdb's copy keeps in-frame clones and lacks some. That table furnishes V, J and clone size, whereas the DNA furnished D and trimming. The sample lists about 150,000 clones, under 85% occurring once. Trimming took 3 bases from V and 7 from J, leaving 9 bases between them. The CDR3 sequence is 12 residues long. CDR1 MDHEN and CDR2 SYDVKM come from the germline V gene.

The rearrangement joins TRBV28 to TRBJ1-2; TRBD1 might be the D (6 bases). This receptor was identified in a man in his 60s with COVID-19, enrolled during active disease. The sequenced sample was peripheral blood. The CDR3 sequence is CASSLVQGGYTF. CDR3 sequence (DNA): TGTGCCAGCAGTTTGGTACAGGGTGGCTACACCTTC.